A single T cell receptor beta chain is shown here with its context. What it binds is unknown. The CDR3 has 14 amino acids. With 4 bases removed from V and 9 bases from J, the gap between germline ends came to 17 bases. Germline V CDR1 and CDR2: SGHRS, YFSETQ. The table came from immunoSEQ multiplex PCR; TCRdb's copy has only in-frame clones and leaves some out. Of tens of thousands of clones in the sample, more than 85% were seen once. This entry is derived from a study of T cell responses to AZD1222 COVID-19 vaccine. Whole-study findings and limits: Donors skewed white British and female; clonal diversity was possibly underestimated.

This clonotype was sampled from an adult who received the AZD1222 COVID-19 vaccine. V gene TRBV5-1 combines with J gene TRBJ2-1; D is possibly TRBD2 (5 bases). The sample consisted of peripheral blood, taken 28 days after the second AZD1222 dose. The CDR3 sequence is CASSLSDSLGEQFF. CDR3 nucleotide sequence: TGCGCCAGCAGCCTCTCGGACTCCCTGGGTGAGCAGTTCTTC.